These 14 T cell receptor beta chains were all obtained from the same sample, sequenced in a study of T cell clonotyping in hematopoietic cell transplantation. The protocol was immunoSEQ multiplex PCR, while the TCRdb copy is restricted to in-frame clones and leaves out a portion. The sample contains some 970 clones, 95% to 97% of which appear only once. Sequences were derived from PBMCs, sampled 30 days after allogeneic stem cell transplant. These receptors were taken from a male patient aged 18-30 years who had an allogeneic stem cell transplant from a related donor, so the T cells may come from the graft donor. Some clones in this sample may be carry-over from other donors' samples.

V gene TRBV9 combines with J gene TRBJ2-2; D is ambiguous. The germline V and J ends were trimmed by 0 bases and 7 bases, with 16 bases remaining between them. The CDR3 totals 16 residues. CDR1 SGDLS and CDR2 YYNGEE come from the germline V gene. The CDR3 here is CASSVEGPSSGGELFF. The CDR3 nucleotides are TGTGCCAGCAGCGTAGAAGGACCCAGCTCCGGCGGGGAGCTGTTTTTT.

This clone was seen only once. The gene calls are TRBV25-1 and TRBJ2-5; D may match TRBD1 or TRBD2 (7 bases each). CDR3 size: 15 residues. Trimming left V 1 base short and J 4 bases short, with 13 bases between. Germline CDR1 is MGHDK and CDR2 is SYGVNS. The DNA of the CDR3 is TGTGCCAGCAGTGAATGGGAGGGGGCCATAGAGACCCAGTACTTC. Protein sequence: CASSEWEGAIETQYF.

This CDR3 reads CSARAVNTIYF. For the CDR3, the DNA is TGCAGTGCTAGAGCCGTAAACACCATATATTTT. The chain carries TRBV20-1 and TRBJ1-3, with D unclear. Trimming cost V 1 base and J 6 bases, with 4 bases left between them. The CDR3 consists of 11 residues. Germline CDR1 is DFQATT and CDR2 is SNEGSKA (reference sequence).

J is TRBJ2-2 and V is TRBV9, with TRBD2 identical over 7 bases. The V and J ends lost 1 base and 0 bases, in that order; junction bases with no gene match: 0. The CDR3 runs 15 residues. Germline V gene data show CDR1 as SGDLS and CDR2 as YYNGEE. CDR3 sequence reads: CASSVRGANTGELFF. The CDR3 DNA reads as TGTGCCAGCAGCGTACGGGGGGCGAACACCGGGGAGCTGTTTTTT.

The CDR3 nucleotides are TGTGCCAGTAGGGACAGGACGGAAGCTTTCTTT. This translates into CASRDRTEAFF. V gene TRBV19 combines with J gene TRBJ1-1; 7 nucleotides line up with TRBD1. V was clipped by 6 bases and J by 8 bases; unmatched bases: 3. Looked up from germline, CDR1 is LNHDA and CDR2 is SQIVND (reference sequence). There are 11 residues in the CDR3.

J is TRBJ2-7 and V is TRBV29-1; the match to TRBD1 covers 8 bases. The CDR3 contains 14 residues. V trimming: 5 bases; J trimming: 2 bases; junction bases outside the gene matches: 8. Germline CDR1 reads SQVTM; CDR2 reads ANQGSEA. For the CDR3, the DNA is TGCAGCGTTTGGGGGACAGGAATCACCTACGAGCAGTACTTC. Protein sequence: CSVWGTGITYEQYF.

The rearrangement uses TRBV7-2 and TRBJ2-2; the match to TRBD1 covers 9 bases. V gave up 6 bases and J gave up 1 base; unmatched junction bases: 3. This CDR3 spans 15 amino acids. The germline V gene has CDR1 SGHTA and CDR2 FQGNSA. CDR3 in DNA: TGTGCCAGCAGACCGACAGGGGGGAACACCGGGGAGCTGTTTTTT. It is translated as CASRPTGGNTGELFF. Full variable domain (missing parts from reference TRBV7-2 and TRBJ2-2): GAGVSQSPSNKVTEKGKDVELRCDPISGHTALYWYRQSLGQGLEFLIYFQGNSAPDKSGLPSDRFSAERTGGSVSTLTIQRTQQEDSAVYLCASRPTGGNTGELFFGEGSRLTVL.

J is TRBJ2-7 and V is TRBV19; D gene uncertain. V lost 3 bases and J 4 bases, leaving 10 bases between the germline ends. This CDR3 is built from 13 residues. Germline lookup yields CDR1 LNHDA and CDR2 SQIVND (reference sequence). CDR3 nucleotides: TGTGCCAGTAGTATGGGATTGGGGTACGAGCAGTACGTC. Residues: CASSMGLGYEQYV.

The chain uses TRBV11-2 and TRBJ1-2; D possibly corresponds to TRBD1 (5 bases). The germline V and J ends were trimmed by 3 bases and 4 bases, with 18 bases remaining between them. Germline V gene lookup returns CDR1 SGHAT and CDR2 FQNNGV. This CDR3 contains 16 residues. CDR3: CASSFSGTRGGYGYTF. Written as DNA, the CDR3 is TGTGCCAGCAGCTTCTCGGGGACCCGGGGTGGCTATGGCTACACCTTC.

The chain recombines TRBV30 with TRBJ1-6; D not resolved. Germline lookup yields CDR1 GTSNPN and CDR2 SVGIG (reference sequence). The V and J ends lost 3 bases and 7 bases respectively, with 13 bases between them. The CDR3 has 14 residues. The CDR3 loop is CAWRNDLKNSPLHF. For the CDR3, the DNA is TGTGCCTGGAGGAACGACCTAAAAAATTCACCCCTCCACTTT.

The chain recombines TRBV25-1 with TRBJ1-4, with 9 bases that match TRBD1. CDR1 MGHDK and CDR2 SYGVNS come from the germline V gene. Trimming at V came to 6 bases and at J to 2 bases, leaving 4 bases not matched to a gene. The CDR3 extends over 15 amino acids. The CDR3 region has the DNA TGTGCCAGCAGCCGCGGGACAGGGACTAATGAAAAACTGTTTTTT. Translated, it gives CASSRGTGTNEKLFF.

The chain couples TRBV4-2 to TRBJ1-4, with TRBD1 matching over 9 bases. Germline-derived CDR1 and CDR2 are LGHNA and YNFKEQ. With V trimmed by 3 bases and J by 6 bases, 5 bases remained unmatched. The CDR3 loop spans 15 amino acids. The CDR3 DNA is TGTGCCAGCAGCCAGGAGGGACAGGGTCATGAAAAACTGTTTTTT. Translated, it gives CASSQEGQGHEKLFF.

This sequence joins TRBV5-6 and TRBJ2-3; D remains ambiguous. CDR1 SGHDT and CDR2 YYEEEE come from the germline V gene. The V end was cut by 4 bases, the J end by 3 bases, with 15 bases between. The CDR3 totals 15 residues. The CDR3 DNA follows: TGTGCCAGCAGCCCACCTGTGGAATGGACAGATACGCAGTATTTT. It specifies CASSPPVEWTDTQYF.

This clone was seen only once. The chain recombines TRBV6-1 with TRBJ2-1, with D hard to call. The CDR3 loop spans 14 amino acids. Trimming cost V 2 bases and J 4 bases, with 9 bases left between them. Germline CDR1 is MNHNS and CDR2 is SASEGT. The CDR3 nucleotides read TGTGCCAGCAGTGAATCGCCGTTTTACAATGAGCAGTTCTTC. This translates into CASSESPFYNEQFF.